The table lists the clone carrying this T cell receptor beta chain with many counts. Its antigen remains unknown. The sample belongs to a study of T cells in Graves' hyperthyroidism and ophthalmopathy. Study-level background: Upon initial diagnosis and before any treatment, peripheral blood was collected. Whole-study results and caveats: Ophthalmopathy and stable hyperthyroidism were told apart by a 13 V-J model.

Germline values: CDR1 SGDLS, CDR2 YYNGEE. V was trimmed by 0 bases and J by 9 bases, leaving 16 bases between them. The CDR3 is 15 residues long. Amplification of TCR beta CDR3 regions used RNA as the template. The primer set for the first-round RT-PCR of the TCR CDR3 was HTBI. TCRdb re-called the multiplex PCR reads with MiXCR, one entry per CDR3 protein. The sample consists of some 600,000 distinct CDR3 sequences, around 13% of them appearing once. The sequenced material came from blood. The sequence derives from a woman aged 25 to 39 with Graves' hyperthyroidism that later progressed to Graves' ophthalmopathy. This sequence joins TRBV9 and TRBJ2-1; D gene ambiguous. CDR3 nucleotides: TGTGCCAGCAGCGTAGTGGGTAGGATGGCGGCTGAGCAGTTCTTC. Translated, it gives CASSVVGRMAAEQFF.